The T cell receptor beta chain described here comes from a study of blood T cell repertoires in COVID-19. This clone was recorded at least ten times. V lost 3 bases to trimming and J lost 3 bases, with 6 bases between them. This CDR3 region has 13 residues. In the authors' methods: For nucleated cells, counts were estimated from reference gene primer amplification. Only in-frame clones appear in the TCRdb table, and some are missing; sequencing was by immunoSEQ multiplex PCR. V, J and clone size reflect that table, while D and trimming were determined from the DNA. This repertoire shows around 120,000 clones, less than 90% found once; its top ten account for roughly 2.4%.

The rearrangement links TRBV12-3 or TRBV12-4 to TRBJ1-3; D is uncertain. The sample was peripheral blood. This clonotype was sampled from a man aged 30 to 45 with acute or convalescent COVID-19. CDR3 loop: CASSFTVGNTIYF. The CDR3 DNA is TGTGCCAGCAGTTTTACGGTTGGAAACACCATATATTTT.